Shown below are 23 T cell receptor beta chains from a single sample sequenced in a study of T cells in Graves' hyperthyroidism and ophthalmopathy. The TCR beta CDR3 regions underwent amplification using RNA transcripts as the source. In the first-round RT-PCR of the TCR CDR3, the HTBI primer set was used. TCRdb fed the multiplex PCR reads into MiXCR, producing one record per CDR3 protein. Among around 620,000 distinct CDR3 sequences listed, roughly 46% were seen once. The sequenced sample was peripheral blood or thyroid tissue (not recorded which). The receptors derive from an adult woman with Graves' disease, either hyperthyroidism or ophthalmopathy (not recorded which).

The V gene is TRBV14, the J gene TRBJ2-7, with no clear D. The J call may be incorrect, as the DNA end agrees better with TRBJ2-1. In germline, CDR1 is SGHDN, CDR2 FVKESK. The CDR3 has 13 amino acids. The CDR3 DNA is TGTGCCAGCAGCCAATACGATGGGTTTGAGCAGTTCTTC. Residues: CASSQYDGFEQFF.

This clonotype has a count of ten or more. This chain uses TRBV10-3 with TRBJ2-5, with 10 nucleotides matching TRBD2. CDR3 length: 17 amino acids. In germline, CDR1 is ENHRY, CDR2 SYGVKD. The J segment lost 0 bases and the V segment lost 0 bases, leaving 4 bases of the junction unmatched. In DNA form, the CDR3 reads TGTGCCATCAGTGAGTCGACTGGGACTAGCGACCAAGAGACCCAGTACTTC. Its protein is CAISESTGTSDQETQYF.

V is TRBV10-3 and J is TRBJ2-2, with D possibly being TRBD2 (7 bases). Germline V gives CDR1 ENHRY, CDR2 SYGVKD. Trimming removed 9 bases at V and 7 bases at J, with 18 bases between. This CDR3 has 14 amino acids. The CDR3: CAIGGGAFGGELFF. CDR3 sequence (DNA): TGTGCCATAGGGGGGGGAGCATTCGGCGGGGAGCTGTTTTTT.

This clonotype was recorded many times. The chain carries TRBV5-1 and TRBJ2-7, with 10 bases that match TRBD1. V gave up 4 bases and J gave up 0 bases; unmatched junction bases: 13. Germline CDR1 SGHRS, CDR2 YFSETQ. CDR3 length: 18 amino acids. The CDR3 sequence: CASSLGPGQGLSSYEQYF. DNA for the CDR3: TGCGCCAGCAGCCTAGGACCGGGACAGGGGCTCTCCTCCTACGAGCAGTACTTC.

The chain employs TRBV4-1 and TRBJ1-6; 9 bases match TRBD1. The CDR3 has 18 residues. Germline values: CDR1 MGHRA, CDR2 YSYEKL. With 4 bases clipped from V and 4 bases from J, the junction kept 11 bases outside the gene matches. Written as DNA, the CDR3 is TGCGCCAGCAGCCGGACAGGACAGGGGTCATTGTATAATTCACCCCTCCACTTT. It specifies CASSRTGQGSLYNSPLHF.

The chain links TRBV10-1 to TRBJ2-3; 11 nucleotides match TRBD2. V lost 3 bases, J lost 2 bases, and 4 bases stayed unmatched. This CDR3 is built from 16 residues. The germline V gene has CDR1 WNHNN and CDR2 SYGVQD (reference sequence). The CDR3 loop reads CASSELAGGLTDTQYF. The CDR3 nucleotides read TGCGCCAGCAGTGAATTAGCGGGAGGGCTCACAGATACGCAGTATTTT.

The V call is TRBV19, the J call TRBJ2-6; 8 nucleotides align to TRBD1. Trimming removed 6 bases from V and 11 bases from J; junction bases left unmatched: 9. This CDR3 contains 14 residues. Germline values: CDR1 LNHDA, CDR2 SQIVND (reference sequence). CDR3 nucleotide sequence: TGTGCCAGTAGCCCGGGACAGGCTGCCTACGTCCTGACTTTC. Translation gives CASSPGQAAYVLTF.

Turning to this clonotype: Being one base from a much bigger clone, this may be a read error. The V gene is TRBV30, the J gene TRBJ1-5, with D uncertain. The germline gives CDR1 GTSNPN, CDR2 SVGIG (reference sequence). The V end was cut by 5 bases, the J end by 4 bases, with 12 bases between. This CDR3 spans 13 amino acids. CDR3 sequence reads: CAWGGGINQPQHF. CDR3 DNA: TGTGCCTGGGGTGGCGGGATTAATCAGCCCCAGCATTTT. Using reference TRBV30 and TRBJ1-5 for the parts outside the CDR3, the full variable domain is SQTIHQWPATLVQPVGSPLSLECTVEGTSNPNLYWYRQAAGRGLQLLFYSVGIGQISSEVPQNLSASRPQDRQFILSSKKLLLSDSGFYLCAWGGGINQPQHFGDGTRLSIL.

This clonotype was seen repeatedly, ten times or more. The J gene is TRBJ1-1, the V gene TRBV5-1; 7 bases fit TRBD1. Germline V gives CDR1 SGHRS, CDR2 YFSETQ. J gave up 4 bases and V 1 base, and 10 bases lay outside the gene matches. CDR3 length: 16 amino acids. CDR3 loop: CASSLTGTVGFTEAFF. The CDR3 bases are TGCGCCAGCAGCTTGACCGGGACAGTCGGCTTCACTGAAGCTTTCTTT.

V and J are TRBV20-1 and TRBJ1-5; D not certain. V shed 3 bases and J shed 2 bases, with 17 bases lying between them. This CDR3 has 16 amino acids. CDR1 DFQATT and CDR2 SNEGSKA come from the germline V gene (reference sequence). Written as DNA, the CDR3 is TGCAGTGCTAGCCGCTCGAGGTGGCAGGGCAATCAGCCCCAGCATTTT. Residues: CSASRSRWQGNQPQHF.

Many counts were recorded for this clonotype. This sequence joins TRBV5-4 and TRBJ2-7; TRBD2 agrees at 11 bases. CDR3 length: 15 residues. Losses at the gene ends were 3 bases for V and 2 bases for J; bases not matched to a gene: 4. The germline CDR1 and CDR2 sequences are SGHNT and YYREEE (reference sequence). As DNA, the CDR3 is TGTGCCAGCAGCTGGGGACTAGCGGCAACCTACGAGCAGTACTTC. Translating it yields CASSWGLAATYEQYF.

The J gene is TRBJ1-2, the V gene TRBV2, with a tentative D call TRBD1 (5 bases). Germline V CDR1 and CDR2: SNHLY, FYNNEI. The CDR3 runs 17 residues. The V gene lost 8 bases and the J gene lost 5 bases, with 27 bases spanning the gap. DNA of the CDR3: TGTGCCAGCTTATTCCCTGAGGAGGGGAGGATTTTGTATGGCTACACCTTC. Its protein product is CASLFPEEGRILYGYTF.

The gene calls are TRBV6-2 or TRBV6-3 and TRBJ2-7; the match to TRBD2 covers 9 bases. The germline V gene encodes CDR1 MNHEY and CDR2 SVGEGT. The CDR3 covers 15 residues. V lost 6 bases and J lost 0; bases outside the gene matches: 6. The CDR3 here is CASRDLAGSSYEQYF. DNA for the CDR3: TGTGCCAGCAGGGATCTAGCGGGATCCTCCTACGAGCAGTACTTC.

The chain uses TRBV2 and TRBJ2-7; no reliable D call. Trimming pared 7 bases from V and 4 bases from J, leaving 11 bases between. From germline, CDR1 is SNHLY and CDR2 FYNNEI. This CDR3 spans 12 amino acids. The chain's CDR3 is CASIGQSYEQYF. CDR3 bases: TGTGCCAGCATTGGGCAGTCGTACGAGCAGTACTTC.

This clonotype was counted many times. The chain carries TRBV4-1 and TRBJ1-2, with D uncertain. Germline CDR1 reads MGHRA; CDR2 reads YSYEKL. Trimming removed 4 bases at V and 8 bases at J, with 11 bases between. There are 12 residues in the CDR3. CDR3 nucleotides: TGCGCCAGCAGCCCGAACCGCCAGGGCTACACCTTC. Amino acids: CASSPNRQGYTF.

The chain recombines TRBV10-3 with TRBJ2-5; D is possibly TRBD2 (7 bases). V was cut by 10 bases and J by 5 bases, with 20 bases left in between. The CDR3 is made up of 14 amino acids. CDR1 is ENHRY, CDR2 SYGVKD, per germline. The CDR3 nucleotides are TGTGCCACCCTAGAGGGGGGGATGATGGAGACCCAGTACTTC. Its protein product is CATLEGGMMETQYF.

Ten or more counts support this clonotype. The chain joins TRBV7-6 to TRBJ2-2; 7 nucleotides match TRBD1. V was clipped by 6 bases and J by 12 bases; unmatched bases: 7. The CDR3 has 12 amino acids. Per the germline V gene, CDR1 is SGHVS and CDR2 is FNYEAQ. For the CDR3, the DNA is TGTGCCAGCAGTAATCAGGGACAGCAGCTGTTTTTT. Amino acids: CASSNQGQQLFF.

This clonotype occurred many times. The chain carries TRBV7-9 and TRBJ1-2; 8 positions match TRBD1. CDR1 and CDR2 from the germline V gene are SEHNR and FQNEAQ (reference sequence). The CDR3 spans 13 residues. J gave up 6 bases and V 3 bases, and 3 bases lay outside the gene matches. This CDR3 is CASSFGTGDGYTF. CDR3 nucleotide sequence: TGTGCCAGCAGCTTTGGGACAGGAGATGGCTACACCTTC.

This clonotype was picked up a small number of times. The rearrangement uses TRBV5-1 and TRBJ2-7; D not resolved. Germline V CDR1 and CDR2: SGHRS, YFSETQ. The CDR3 spans 15 residues. The germline V and J ends were trimmed by 2 bases and 1 base, with 13 bases remaining between them. The CDR3 DNA reads as TGCGCCAGCAGCTTCGCATTGGCAAGATCCTACGAGCAGTACTTC. This encodes CASSFALARSYEQYF.

This clonotype was picked up many times. This sequence joins TRBV2 and TRBJ1-5, with D unresolved. With 2 bases removed from V and 5 bases from J, the gap between germline ends came to 13 bases. The CDR3 covers 15 residues. CDR1 is SNHLY and CDR2 is FYNNEI in the germline V gene. CDR3 in DNA: TGTGCCAGCAGTGAAAATACCGGCAGTCATCAGCCCCAGCATTTT. Residues: CASSENTGSHQPQHF.

Remarks on this clonotype: The junction departs from the called germline gene at one end, perhaps through a read error. This chain uses TRBV19 with TRBJ1-5; 10 nucleotides align to TRBD1. The CDR3 is 14 residues long. Looked up from germline, CDR1 is LNHDA and CDR2 is SQIVND (reference sequence). This CDR3 reads CAGSTGTGELPQHF. CDR3 DNA sequence: TGTGCCGGTAGCACGGGGACAGGGGAACTGCCCCAGCATTTT.

V usage is TRBV28 and J usage is TRBJ2-2; 7 nucleotides agree with TRBD2. V was pared by 5 bases and J by 5 bases, with 8 bases of the junction left unmatched. The CDR3 runs to 15 residues. Germline V gene sequence: CDR1 MDHEN, CDR2 SYDVKM. The DNA of the CDR3 is TGTGCCAGCAGTGAGACTGGCGGGAGTACCGGGGAGCTGTTTTTT. This translates into CASSETGGSTGELFF. Full variable domain (rest looked up from reference TRBV28 and TRBJ2-2): DVKVTQSSRYLVKRTGEKVFLECVQDMDHENMFWYRQDPGLGLRLIYFSYDVKMKEKGDIPEGYSVSREKKERFSLILESASTNQTSMYLCASSETGGSTGELFFGEGSRLTVL.

As for this clonotype: Here the CDR3 omits its conserved ending phenylalanine or tryptophan, so a read error is the likely source. The V call is TRBV7-9, the J call TRBJ1-3; a weak D match, TRBD1 (5 bases). The CDR3 is 16 amino acids. In germline, CDR1 is SEHNR, CDR2 FQNEAQ (reference sequence). The CDR3 region is CDSSLEGLFSGNTIYV. DNA for the CDR3: TGTGACAGCAGCTTAGAGGGACTCTTCTCTGGAAACACCATATATGTT.